These T cell receptor beta chains were read from a single sample in a study of T cell responses to AZD1222 COVID-19 vaccine. Only in-frame clones appear in the TCRdb table, and some are missing; sequencing was by immunoSEQ multiplex PCR. The sample lists about 93,000 clones, roughly 91% occurring once. The specimen comprised peripheral blood, sampled on day 0 of MenACWY control vaccination. Every receptor here comes from an adult in good health. Both conserved end residues are part of each CDR3. The D gene is left open where the match is weak. Not all rows give a size; the values are once, few, many and, for expanded clones, a class.

CDR3	DNA	length	V	J	D	size
CASSLRQGNTEAFF	TGTGCCAGCAGCCTTCGACAGGGGAACACTGAAGCTTTCTTT	14	TRBV7-2	TRBJ1-1	TRBD1	.
CASSSGRSTDTQYF	TGCGCCAGCAGCTCGGGACGGAGCACAGATACGCAGTATTTT	14	TRBV5-1	TRBJ2-3	.	.
CASSLGGPVGDTQYF	TGTGCCAGCAGCTTGGGAGGCCCAGTAGGAGATACGCAGTATTTT	15	TRBV5-4	TRBJ2-3	.	.
CASTPAGGTYNEQFF	TGTGCCAGCACCCCAGCGGGGGGCACGTACAATGAGCAGTTCTTC	15	TRBV3-1/TRBV3-2	TRBJ2-1	TRBD2	.
CASSPDRVKAFF	TGTGCCAGCAGCCCTGACAGGGTTAAAGCTTTCTTT	12	TRBV3-1/TRBV3-2	TRBJ1-1	TRBD1	.
CASSKRGGVFEAFF	TGTGCCAGCAGCAAAAGGGGTGGCGTCTTTGAGGCTTTCTTT	14	TRBV21-1	TRBJ1-1	.	.
CASSDLSGGPDTQYF	TGTGCCAGCAGTGATCTGAGCGGGGGGCCAGATACGCAGTATTTT	15	TRBV6-1	TRBJ2-3	TRBD2	.
CATTGEIQNTEAFF	TGTGCCACCACCGGCGAGATCCAGAACACTGAAGCTTTCTTT	14	TRBV15	TRBJ1-1	.	.
CASSLNFVTGELFF	TGTGCCAGCAGCTTAAATTTCGTCACCGGGGAGCTGTTTTTT	14	TRBV11-3	TRBJ2-2	.	.
CASSDGVAYGYTF	TGTGCCAGCAGTGATGGGGTGGCCTATGGCTACACCTTC	13	TRBV25-1	TRBJ1-2	.	once
CASSLGTEGNEQFF	TGCGCCAGCAGCTTGGGTACTGAGGGCAATGAGCAGTTCTTC	14	TRBV5-1	TRBJ2-1	.	.
CASSSGQGETQYF	TGTGCCAGCAGCTCAGGACAGGGAGAGACCCAGTACTTC	13	TRBV11-3	TRBJ2-5	TRBD1	.
CASSWDTDYEQYF	TGTGCCAGCTCATGGGACACTGACTACGAGCAGTACTTC	13	TRBV18	TRBJ2-7	.	few
CASSFPGTGTEQYF	TGTGCCAGCAGTTTCCCCGGGACAGGGACCGAGCAGTACTTC	14	TRBV28	TRBJ2-7	TRBD1	.
CASGRSTGSGNTIYF	TGTGCTAGTGGTCGCAGCACAGGGTCTGGAAACACCATATATTTT	15	TRBV12-5	TRBJ1-3	.	.
CTYLRANYGYTF	TGCACCTACCTAAGGGCTAACTATGGCTACACCTTC	12	TRBV29-1	TRBJ1-2	.	.
CASSPTGGKETQYF	TGTGCCAGCAGCCCGACAGGGGGGAAGGAGACCCAGTACTTC	14	TRBV5-4	TRBJ2-5	TRBD1	.
CASSLGTGGEKLFF	TGCGCCAGTTCTCTCGGGACAGGGGGTGAAAAACTGTTTTTT	14	TRBV5-1	TRBJ1-4	TRBD1	.
CASSLDPLVQETQYF	TGTGCCAGCAGCTTAGACCCACTAGTACAAGAGACCCAGTACTTC	15	TRBV11-2	TRBJ2-5	.	.
CASSPGTEPIKLFF	TGTGCCAGCTCACCCGGGACGGAGCCAATAAAACTGTTTTTT	14	TRBV18	TRBJ1-4	.	once
CASRGGSGNTIYF	TGTGCCAGCAGGGGGGGTTCTGGAAACACCATATATTTT	13	TRBV6-5	TRBJ1-3	.	.
CASSQRVGGGTEAFF	TGTGCCAGCAGCCAGAGGGTGGGGGGAGGTACTGAAGCTTTCTTT	15	TRBV7-2	TRBJ1-1	.	.
CASSFTQGLAFF	TGTGCCAGTAGTTTTACACAGGGTCTCGCTTTCTTT	12	TRBV19	TRBJ1-1	.	.
CASSLKAGGKGSYNSPLHF	TGTGCCAGCAGTTTAAAGGCAGGGGGAAAAGGCTCCTATAATTCACCCCTCCACTTT	19	TRBV28	TRBJ1-6	TRBD1	.
CASSQGAVADIQETQYF	TGTGCCAGCAGCCAAGGGGCTGTAGCGGACATACAAGAGACCCAGTACTTC	17	TRBV3-1/TRBV3-2	TRBJ2-5	.	.